The T cell receptor beta chain under discussion was sequenced for a study of Ad26.COV2.S vaccination and SARS-CoV-2 variants. The table came from immunoSEQ multiplex PCR; TCRdb's copy has only in-frame clones and leaves some out. The top ten hold about 1.5% of the sample, which has about 680,000 clones, roughly 90% seen once. Treatment described: around 19 received Ad26.COV2.S at low or high dose, single or two shots; about 5 received placebo; per-sample allocation not given. It was on day 63 after the first vaccine or placebo injection that samples were taken. The V and J ends lost 3 bases and 0 bases, in that order; junction bases with no gene match: 15. CDR3 length equals 20 residues. Per the germline V gene, CDR1 is KGHSH and CDR2 is LQKENI.

The chain is built from TRBV18 and TRBJ2-2; 8 bases are a match to TRBD2. This receptor was taken from a person between 18 and 60 years old who received the Ad26.COV2.S COVID-19 vaccine or a placebo. Sequences were derived from peripheral blood, sampled in a trial of Ad26.COV2.S vaccine versus placebo. CDR3 amino acids: CASSPHSIGLADANTGELFF. CDR3 nucleotide sequence: TGTGCCAGCTCACCCCATTCAATCGGACTAGCCGACGCGAACACCGGGGAGCTGTTTTTT. Full variable domain (outside the CDR3, taken from reference TRBV18 and TRBJ2-2): NAGVMQNPRHLVRRRGQEARLRCSPMKGHSHVYWYRQLPEEGLKFMVYLQKENIIDESGMPKERFSAEFPKEGPSILRIQQVVRGDSAAYFCASSPHSIGLADANTGELFFGEGSRLTVL.